What follows is one T cell receptor beta chain and its context. The source of the sample is a study of T cells after yellow fever vaccination. This CDR3 region has 19 residues. Trimming took 0 bases from V and 0 from J, leaving 20 bases between them. CDR1 MNHEY and CDR2 SVGAGI come from the germline V gene. TCRdb reanalysed the 5' RACE reads using MiXCR and keeps one entry per CDR3 protein. The table records 25,000 to 35,000 distinct CDR3 sequences, over 5.5% of them present only once. V gene TRBV6-5 combines with J gene TRBJ1-1, with D possibly TRBD1 on 6 matching bases. Sample: PBMCs, either bulk or a sorted T-cell subset (CD4+, CD8+, memory, or dextramer-sorted; not recorded which), taken on the day of the yellow fever booster vaccination. This sequence originates from a man in his thirties or forties who received the YFV17D yellow fever vaccine. The CDR3 DNA reads as TGTGCCAGCAGTTACTCGGCAGATCCCTTTAGGGGGGTGAACACTGAAGCTTTCTTT. Protein: CASSYSADPFRGVNTEAFF.